The 15 T cell receptor beta chains presented below share a single source sample, sequenced in a study of T cell responses to AZD1222 COVID-19 vaccine. Measured with immunoSEQ multiplex PCR; TCRdb has only the in-frame clones, and not every one. This sample carries more than 90,000 clones, about 82% of them seen once, and the ten largest clones take around 17%. The starting material was peripheral blood, obtained 28 days after the second AZD1222 dose. The receptors here all came from an adult who received the AZD1222 COVID-19 vaccine.

The chain links TRBV5-4 to TRBJ2-3; 8 nucleotides match TRBD2. This CDR3 has 16 residues. Germline values: CDR1 SGHNT, CDR2 YYREEE (reference sequence). V lost 3 bases, J lost 2 bases, and 8 bases stayed unmatched. The CDR3 loop reads CASSSHTSGDTDTQYF. CDR3 nucleotides: TGTGCCAGCAGCTCTCATACTAGCGGAGACACAGATACGCAGTATTTT.

This clone appeared a few times. The chain joins TRBV6-5 to TRBJ1-4; D is unresolved. Trimming took 10 bases from V and 5 from J, leaving 17 bases between them. The CDR3 is 14 residues long. Germline V gene data show CDR1 as MNHEY and CDR2 as SVGAGI. The CDR3 region is CAILGGSGNEKLFF. DNA of the CDR3: TGTGCCATCCTCGGAGGGAGTGGGAATGAAAAACTGTTTTTT.

Comment on this clone: Other nucleotide sequences in the sample specify the same CDR3. The V call is TRBV28, the J call TRBJ1-4; D not resolved. The CDR3 is 11 amino acids. Germline CDR1 reads MDHEN; CDR2 reads SYDVKM. Between the trimmed V and J ends, which lost 7 bases and 6 bases, there was a span of 6 bases. Here the CDR3 reads CASTSDEKLFF. CDR3 nucleotide sequence: TGTGCCAGCACAAGTGATGAAAAACTGTTTTTT.

The genes are TRBV30 and TRBJ2-7; D ambiguous. V lost 0 bases and J 9 bases, leaving 12 bases between the germline ends. CDR3 size: 12 residues. From germline, CDR1 is GTSNPN and CDR2 SVGIG (reference sequence). The CDR3 protein is CAWSVNRVWQYF. In nucleotides, the CDR3 is TGTGCCTGGAGTGTTAATAGGGTCTGGCAGTACTTC.

The chain is built from TRBV27 and TRBJ1-2; 8 bases align to TRBD1. Germline V lookup: CDR1 MNHEY, CDR2 SMNVEV (reference sequence). After removal of 4 bases from V and 4 bases from J, the junction contained 5 bases not matched to a gene. The CDR3 is made up of 14 amino acids. The CDR3 nucleotides are TGTGCCAGCAGTTCGGACAGGGAGGGCTATGGCTACACCTTC. Its protein is CASSSDREGYGYTF.

The chain links TRBV6-5 to TRBJ1-2, with TRBD1 matching 10 bases. This CDR3 is built from 11 residues. V gave up 10 bases and J gave up 8 bases; unmatched junction bases: 4. Germline V gene lookup returns CDR1 MNHEY and CDR2 SVGAGI. The CDR3 here is CATGGQGGYTF. The CDR3 DNA is TGTGCCACCGGGGGACAGGGGGGCTACACCTTC.

The table lists this clone with a few counts. The chain joins TRBV4-1 to TRBJ2-5; 8 positions agree with TRBD2. CDR3 length: 18 amino acids. Germline CDR1 MGHRA, CDR2 YSYEKL. V was clipped by 2 bases and J by 1 base; unmatched bases: 12. This chain's CDR3 is CASSQQMGSGGPQETQYF. The CDR3 DNA is TGCGCCAGCAGCCAACAGATGGGAAGCGGGGGACCCCAAGAGACCCAGTACTTC.

This chain uses TRBV7-9 with TRBJ2-3; the D is unclear. V was shortened by 5 bases and J by 2 bases, with 8 bases between the two germline ends. CDR1 SEHNR and CDR2 FQNEAQ come from the germline V gene (reference sequence). This CDR3 has 13 residues. CDR3 region: CASSTVSTDTQYF. CDR3 nucleotides: TGTGCCAGCAGCACCGTCTCCACAGATACGCAGTATTTT.

This chain connects TRBV9 to TRBJ2-1; D might be TRBD1 (6 bases). V gave up 3 bases and J gave up 7 bases, with 8 bases separating them. The germline V gene encodes CDR1 SGDLS and CDR2 YYNGEE. The CDR3 length is 12 residues. The CDR3 here is CASSAQGNEQFF. The CDR3 DNA reads TGTGCCAGCAGCGCCCAGGGGAATGAGCAGTTCTTC.

This chain joins TRBV11-2 and TRBJ1-1; tentative D call: TRBD1 (5 bases). V was shortened by 3 bases and J by 0 bases, with 11 bases between the two germline ends. The CDR3 totals 15 residues. The V gene's germline CDR1 is SGHAT and CDR2 FQNNGV. The CDR3 region is CASSFPGLMNTEAFF. The CDR3 DNA follows: TGTGCCAGCAGCTTTCCGGGACTGATGAACACTGAAGCTTTCTTT.

The chain employs TRBV9 and TRBJ2-1, with D perhaps TRBD1 or TRBD2 (5 bases each). The CDR3 length is 16 residues. V was trimmed by 4 bases and J by 6 bases, leaving 20 bases between them. Germline CDR1 reads SGDLS; CDR2 reads YYNGEE. CDR3 sequence reads: CASSPQGRGASNEQFF. CDR3 in DNA: TGTGCCAGCAGCCCCCAGGGTCGGGGAGCGAGCAATGAGCAGTTCTTC.

V gene TRBV4-1 combines with J gene TRBJ2-6; TRBD1 agrees at 7 bases. The CDR3 sequence is 19 residues long. V lost 5 bases, J lost 3 bases, and 16 bases stayed unmatched. CDR1 is MGHRA, CDR2 YSYEKL, per germline. CDR3 residues: CASSSKGGPFFLGANVLTF. The CDR3 nucleotides are TGCGCCAGCAGCTCTAAAGGGGGCCCCTTTTTTCTTGGGGCCAACGTCCTGACTTTC.

V is TRBV28 and J is TRBJ2-7, with 12 positions matching TRBD2. V lost 6 bases to trimming and J lost 1 base; unmatched junction nucleotides: 10. The CDR3 sequence is 17 residues long. CDR1 is MDHEN, CDR2 SYDVKM, per germline. CDR3 DNA: TGTGCCAGCAGCCCTCGCTCCCTAGCGGGAGGGTCCTACGAGCAGTACTTC. Protein sequence: CASSPRSLAGGSYEQYF.

The chain employs TRBV6-5 and TRBJ2-7; either TRBD1 or TRBD2 may fit D (5 bases each). Germline CDR1 reads MNHEY; CDR2 reads SVGAGI. The length of the CDR3 is 12 residues. With 6 bases removed from V and 11 bases from J, the gap between germline ends came to 17 bases. CDR3 sequence (DNA): TGTGCCAGCAGCCAGGGCAGGGAGATGGAGTACTTC. The encoded protein is CASSQGREMEYF.

The chain couples TRBV19 to TRBJ2-6; the D call may be TRBD1 or TRBD2 (5 bases each). CDR3 length: 15 amino acids. Trimming removed 5 bases at V and 2 bases at J, with 10 bases between. CDR1 and CDR2 from the germline V gene are LNHDA and SQIVND (reference sequence). The CDR3 spells CASSSGTTGANVLTF. CDR3 in DNA: TGTGCCAGTAGTTCTGGGACGACTGGGGCCAACGTCCTGACTTTC.